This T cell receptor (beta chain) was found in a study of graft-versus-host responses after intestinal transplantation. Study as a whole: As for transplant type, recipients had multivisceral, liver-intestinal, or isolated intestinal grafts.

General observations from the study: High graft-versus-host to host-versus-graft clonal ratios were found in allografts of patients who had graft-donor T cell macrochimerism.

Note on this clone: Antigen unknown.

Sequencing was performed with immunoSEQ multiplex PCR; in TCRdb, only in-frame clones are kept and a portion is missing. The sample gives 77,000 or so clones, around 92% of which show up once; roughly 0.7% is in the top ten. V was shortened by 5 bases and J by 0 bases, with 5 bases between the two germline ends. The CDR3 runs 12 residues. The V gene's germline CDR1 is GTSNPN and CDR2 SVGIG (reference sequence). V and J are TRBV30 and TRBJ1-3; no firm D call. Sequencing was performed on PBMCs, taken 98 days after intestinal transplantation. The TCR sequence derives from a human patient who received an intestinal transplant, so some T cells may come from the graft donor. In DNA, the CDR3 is TGTGCCTGGGGAGGCTCTGGAAACACCATATATTTT. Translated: CAWGGSGNTIYF.